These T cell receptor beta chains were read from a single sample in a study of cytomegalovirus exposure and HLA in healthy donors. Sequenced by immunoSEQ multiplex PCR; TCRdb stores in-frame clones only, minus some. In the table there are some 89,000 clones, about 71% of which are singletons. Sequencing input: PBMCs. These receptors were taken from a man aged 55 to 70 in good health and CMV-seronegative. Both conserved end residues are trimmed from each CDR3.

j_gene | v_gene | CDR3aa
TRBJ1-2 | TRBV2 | ASNQPGQTTYGYT
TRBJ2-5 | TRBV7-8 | ASSLRPGQLETQY
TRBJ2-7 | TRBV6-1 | ASSEEGWGRPYEQY
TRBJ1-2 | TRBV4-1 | ASSRSPTGANYGYT
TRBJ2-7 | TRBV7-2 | ASSLAGRGDYEQY
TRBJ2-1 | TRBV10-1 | ASSESGGEENEQF
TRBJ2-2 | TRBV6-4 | ASSDSVSQRVLAGELF
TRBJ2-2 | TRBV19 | ASSIAGSNTGELF
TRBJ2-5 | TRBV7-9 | ASSSGTSSYPQETQY
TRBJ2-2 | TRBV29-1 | SVALNTGELF
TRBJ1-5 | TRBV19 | ASRGTNVEPQH
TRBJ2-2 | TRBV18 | ASSPPSTQGSTGELF
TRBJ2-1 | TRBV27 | ASSLYPVPAGDYNEQF
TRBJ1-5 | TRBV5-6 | ASRQGDQPQH
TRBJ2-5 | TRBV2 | ASGGTQTQY
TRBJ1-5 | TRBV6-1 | ASSEAGNDQPQH
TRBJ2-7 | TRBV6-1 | ASSQGQHLYEQY
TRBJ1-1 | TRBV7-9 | ASSFAGDTEAF
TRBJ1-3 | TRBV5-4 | ASSPRSQGASGNTIY
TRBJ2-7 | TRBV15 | ATSRDLSGAGNYEQY
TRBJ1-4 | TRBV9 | ASSVGGQDKEKLF
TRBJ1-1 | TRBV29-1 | SVEDRATEAF
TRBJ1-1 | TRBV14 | ASSQGQGNTEAF
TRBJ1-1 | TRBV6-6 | ASSPYRAAF
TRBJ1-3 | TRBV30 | AWSGGNTIY
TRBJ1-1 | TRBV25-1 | ASKVDKGPKGTEAF
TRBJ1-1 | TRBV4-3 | ASSQERGSVTF
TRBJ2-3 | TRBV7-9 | ASSRYLAGGADTQY
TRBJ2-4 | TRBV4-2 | ASSQRTGYLDIQY
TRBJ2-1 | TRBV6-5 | ASSYSIGNNEQF
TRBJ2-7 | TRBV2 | ASKRLADSYEQY
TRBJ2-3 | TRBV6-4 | ARTGGILDTQY
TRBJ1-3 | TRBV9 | ASSVGVKSGNTIY
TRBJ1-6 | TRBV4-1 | ASSQVKVDSSSPLH
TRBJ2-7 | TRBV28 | ASSSLAGGTYEQY
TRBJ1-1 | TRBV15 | ATSGGGLNTEAF
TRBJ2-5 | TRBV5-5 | ASSDSGSRKTQY
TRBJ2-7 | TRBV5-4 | ASSSGLAETYEQY
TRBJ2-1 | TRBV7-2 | ASSSLAGGYNEQF
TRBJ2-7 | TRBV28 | ASSQYSGNYEQY
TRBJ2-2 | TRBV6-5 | ASSYSRTGGAGELF
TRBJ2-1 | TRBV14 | ASSQVTGYNEQF
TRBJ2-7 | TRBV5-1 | ASSIAGVGPKGGEQY
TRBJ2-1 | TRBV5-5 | ASSFLLAGASSYNEQF
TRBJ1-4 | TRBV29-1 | SASDWENEKLF
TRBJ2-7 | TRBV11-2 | ASSLASGGPNEQY
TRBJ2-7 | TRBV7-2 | ASSPDYSGGYEQY
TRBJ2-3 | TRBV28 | ASSKLAGGTDTQY
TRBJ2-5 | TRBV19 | ASSKQGEETQY
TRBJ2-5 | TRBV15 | ATSRDGGMVGETQY
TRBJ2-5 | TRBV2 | ASQGRDRGRHTY